This T cell receptor (beta chain) stems from a study of CD8+CD57+ T cells in acquired aplastic anemia. This CDR3 region has 13 residues. The germline CDR1 and CDR2 sequences are DFQATT and SNEGSKA (reference sequence). The junction had 2 bases not matched to a gene; V was cut back by 3 bases and J by 3 bases. TCR beta VDJ and CDR3 profiles were obtained from a genomic DNA template. One entry per CDR3 protein results from TCRdb running MiXCR on the reads. The data contain some 170,000 distinct CDR3 sequences, 47% of them seen just once; the ten biggest clones take up 0.85% to 1.2%. It was patients with CD8+CD57+ cell expansion by flow cytometry who were chosen for sequencing. Every patient presented with severe acquired aplastic anemia. Each patient gave a blood sample that was collected before any therapy had been received.

The sequenced sample consisted of sorted CD4+, CD8+, or CD8+CD57+ T cells (not recorded which) from PBMCs. This chain uses TRBV20-1 with TRBJ1-5; TRBD1 matches 7 bases. The TCR sequence derives from a human donor with aplastic anemia. CDR3 DNA: TGCAGTGCTAGGACAGGGTTCAATCAGCCCCAGCATTTT. This codes for CSARTGFNQPQHF.